This T cell receptor beta chain was documented in a study of blood T cell repertoires in COVID-19. This CDR3 region has 13 residues. Germline V CDR1 and CDR2: SQVTM, ANQGSEA. Produced via immunoSEQ multiplex PCR; TCRdb's table is partial and in-frame only. The table shows some 70,000 clones, with around 89% occurring only once. Sequences were obtained from peripheral blood. The TCR comes from a man between 60 and 70 years old with acute or convalescent COVID-19. The chain couples TRBV29-1 to TRBJ2-3; 7 nucleotides align to TRBD2. CDR3 region: CSMTSPDTDTQYF. The CDR3 DNA sequence: TGCAGTATGACTAGCCCGGACACAGATACGCAGTATTTT.